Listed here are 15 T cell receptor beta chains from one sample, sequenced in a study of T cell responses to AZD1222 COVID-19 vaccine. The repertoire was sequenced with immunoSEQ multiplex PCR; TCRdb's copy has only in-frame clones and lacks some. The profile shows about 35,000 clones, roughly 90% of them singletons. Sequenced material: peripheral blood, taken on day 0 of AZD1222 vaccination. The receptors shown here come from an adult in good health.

CDR3 coding DNA: TGTGCCAGCAGTTACTCCCGGGACAACTATGGCTACACCTTC. Residues: CASSYSRDNYGYTF. V gene TRBV6-5 combines with J gene TRBJ1-2; D may be TRBD1 (5 bases). Germline V gene data show CDR1 as MNHEY and CDR2 as SVGAGI. Trimming stripped 0 bases from V and 2 bases from J, with 7 bases between. This CDR3 is built from 14 residues.

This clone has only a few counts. CDR3 nucleotide sequence: TGCGCCAGCAGCCCCTGGGAGGGGGGTGAGCAGTTCTTC. Amino acid sequence: CASSPWEGGEQFF. The gene calls are TRBV5-1 and TRBJ2-1; maybe TRBD2 (7 bases). With 4 bases removed from V and 9 bases from J, the gap between germline ends came to 14 bases. Germline loops: CDR1 SGHRS, CDR2 YFSETQ. The CDR3 runs to 13 residues.

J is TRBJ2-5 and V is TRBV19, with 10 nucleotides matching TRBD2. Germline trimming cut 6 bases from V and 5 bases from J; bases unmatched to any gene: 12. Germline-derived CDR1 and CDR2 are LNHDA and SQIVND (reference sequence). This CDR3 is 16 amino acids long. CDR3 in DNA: TGTGCCAGTAGCCGAGTAGCGGGAGGCCCCTCTGAGACCCAGTACTTC. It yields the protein CASSRVAGGPSETQYF. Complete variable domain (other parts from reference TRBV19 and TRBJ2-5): DGGITQSPKYLFRKEGQNVTLSCEQNLNHDAMYWYRQDPGQGLRLIYYSQIVNDFQKGDIAEGYSVSREKKESFPLTVTSAQKNPTAFYLCASSRVAGGPSETQYFGPGTRLLVL.

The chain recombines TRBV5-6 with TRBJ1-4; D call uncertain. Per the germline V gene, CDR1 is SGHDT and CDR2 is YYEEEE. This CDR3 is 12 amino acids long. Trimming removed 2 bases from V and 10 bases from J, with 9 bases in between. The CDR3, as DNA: TGTGCCAGCAGCTTCATAGGAACAAAACTGTTTTTT. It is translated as CASSFIGTKLFF.

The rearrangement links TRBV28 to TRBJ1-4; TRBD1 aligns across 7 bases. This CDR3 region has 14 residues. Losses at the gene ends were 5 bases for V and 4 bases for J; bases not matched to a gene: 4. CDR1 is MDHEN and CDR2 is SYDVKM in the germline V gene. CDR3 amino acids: CASSTGQNNEKLFF. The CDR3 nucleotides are TGTGCCAGCAGTACGGGACAGAATAATGAAAAACTGTTTTTT.

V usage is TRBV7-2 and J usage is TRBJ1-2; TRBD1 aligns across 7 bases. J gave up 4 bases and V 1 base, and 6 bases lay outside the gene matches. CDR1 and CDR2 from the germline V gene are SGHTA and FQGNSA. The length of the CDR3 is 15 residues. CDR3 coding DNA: TGTGCCAGCAGCTTAGGTTTGGGGACAGCCTATGGCTACACCTTC. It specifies CASSLGLGTAYGYTF.

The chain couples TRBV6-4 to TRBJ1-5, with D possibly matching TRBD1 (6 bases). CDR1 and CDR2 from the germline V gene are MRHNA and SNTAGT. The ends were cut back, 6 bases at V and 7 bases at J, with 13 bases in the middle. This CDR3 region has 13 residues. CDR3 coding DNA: TGTGCCAGCAGAGATACAGGGAACCAGCCCCAGCATTTT. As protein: CASRDTGNQPQHF.

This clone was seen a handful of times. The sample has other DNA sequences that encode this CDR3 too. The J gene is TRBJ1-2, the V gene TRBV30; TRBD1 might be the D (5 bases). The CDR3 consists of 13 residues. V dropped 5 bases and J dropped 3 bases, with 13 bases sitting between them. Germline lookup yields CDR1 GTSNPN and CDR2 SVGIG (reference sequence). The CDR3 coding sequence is TGTGCCTGGGTTCCCGACAGACACTATGGCTACACCTTC. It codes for CAWVPDRHYGYTF.

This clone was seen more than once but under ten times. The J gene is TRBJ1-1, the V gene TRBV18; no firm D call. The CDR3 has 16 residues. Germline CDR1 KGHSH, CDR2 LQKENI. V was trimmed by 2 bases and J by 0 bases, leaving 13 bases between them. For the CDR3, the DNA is TGTGCCAGCTCACCATACGGCGATCAGATGAACACTGAAGCTTTCTTT. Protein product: CASSPYGDQMNTEAFF.

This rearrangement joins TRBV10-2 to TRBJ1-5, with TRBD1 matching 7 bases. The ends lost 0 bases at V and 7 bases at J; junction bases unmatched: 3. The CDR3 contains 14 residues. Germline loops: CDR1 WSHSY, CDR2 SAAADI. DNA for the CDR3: TGCGCCAGCAGTGAGTCAGACAGGGAACAGCCCCAGCATTTT. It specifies CASSESDREQPQHF.

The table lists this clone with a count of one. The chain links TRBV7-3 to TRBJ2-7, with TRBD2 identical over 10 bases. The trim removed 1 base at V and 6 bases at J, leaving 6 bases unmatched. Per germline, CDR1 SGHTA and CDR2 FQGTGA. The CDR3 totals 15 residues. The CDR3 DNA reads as TGTGCCAGCAGCTTAATCCGAGCGGGGGGGAGCGAGCAGTACTTC. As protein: CASSLIRAGGSEQYF.

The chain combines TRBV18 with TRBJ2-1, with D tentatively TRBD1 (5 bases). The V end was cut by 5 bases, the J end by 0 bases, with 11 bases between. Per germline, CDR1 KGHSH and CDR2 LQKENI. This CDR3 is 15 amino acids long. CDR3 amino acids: CASSDSLGSYNEQFF. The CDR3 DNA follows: TGTGCCAGCTCAGACAGCTTGGGCTCCTACAATGAGCAGTTCTTC.

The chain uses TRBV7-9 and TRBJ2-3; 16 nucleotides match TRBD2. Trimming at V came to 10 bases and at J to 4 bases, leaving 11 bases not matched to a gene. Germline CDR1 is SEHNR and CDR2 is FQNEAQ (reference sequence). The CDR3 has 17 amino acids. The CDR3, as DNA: TGTGCCATACGGCACGGGACTAGCGGGAGGGGCCCAGATACGCAGTATTTT. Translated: CAIRHGTSGRGPDTQYF.

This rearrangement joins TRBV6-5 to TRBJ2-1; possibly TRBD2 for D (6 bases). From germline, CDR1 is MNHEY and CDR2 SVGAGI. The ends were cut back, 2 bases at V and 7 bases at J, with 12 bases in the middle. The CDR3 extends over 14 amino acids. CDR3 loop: CASSYGGAGNEQFF. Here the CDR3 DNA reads TGTGCCAGCAGTTACGGCGGGGCTGGTAATGAGCAGTTCTTC.

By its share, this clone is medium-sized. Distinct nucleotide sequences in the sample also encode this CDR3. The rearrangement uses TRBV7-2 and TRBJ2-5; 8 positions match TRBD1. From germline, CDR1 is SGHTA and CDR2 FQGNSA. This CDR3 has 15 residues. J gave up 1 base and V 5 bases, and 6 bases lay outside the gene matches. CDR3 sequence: CASSPRTGLQETQYF. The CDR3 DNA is TGTGCCAGCAGCCCCCGGACAGGGCTCCAAGAGACCCAGTACTTC.